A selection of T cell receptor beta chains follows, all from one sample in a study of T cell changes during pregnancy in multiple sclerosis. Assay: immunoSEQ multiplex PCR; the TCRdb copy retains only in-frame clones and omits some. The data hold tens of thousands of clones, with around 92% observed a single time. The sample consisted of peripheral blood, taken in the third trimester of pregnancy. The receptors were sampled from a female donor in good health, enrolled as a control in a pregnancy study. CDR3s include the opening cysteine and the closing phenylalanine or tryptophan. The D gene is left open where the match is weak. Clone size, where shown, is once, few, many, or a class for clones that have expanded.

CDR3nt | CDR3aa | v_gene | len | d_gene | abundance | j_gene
TGTGCCAGCAGCTTGGAGACAAGCGGGGGGGACATTCAGTACTTC | CASSLETSGGDIQYF | TRBV5-8 | 15 | TRBD2 | NA | TRBJ2-4
TGCGCCAGCAGCCGGGAGGCAGGAACAGATACGCAGTATTTT | CASSREAGTDTQYF | TRBV4-3 | 14 | NA | NA | TRBJ2-3
TGTGCCAGCACCCCAGGGAGGACCAATCAGCCCCAGCATTTT | CASTPGRTNQPQHF | TRBV6-1 | 14 | NA | NA | TRBJ1-5
TGTGCCAGCAGCTTGGTGGCAGCGGGCCTTGAAGCTTTCTTT | CASSLVAAGLEAFF | TRBV5-5 | 14 | NA | NA | TRBJ1-1
TGTGCCAGTAGAGCGGGACTAGCGGGGAGAGAGACCCAGTACTTC | CASRAGLAGRETQYF | TRBV19 | 15 | TRBD2 | NA | TRBJ2-5
TGTGCCAGCCGGAAAGCTGGGGGGGGCCAAGAGACCCAGTACTTC | CASRKAGGGQETQYF | TRBV6-5 | 15 | TRBD2 | NA | TRBJ2-5
TGCGCCAGCAGCTTCGATAGCGGGAGGGCCACCGGGGAGCTGTTTTTT | CASSFDSGRATGELFF | TRBV5-1 | 16 | TRBD2 | NA | TRBJ2-2
TGCGCCAGCAGCCCCGCACTTTTGATGAGCTCTGGAAACACCATATATTTT | CASSPALLMSSGNTIYF | TRBV5-1 | 17 | NA | once | TRBJ1-3
TGCAGCGTCGACAGGGACTATGGCTACACCTTC | CSVDRDYGYTF | TRBV29-1 | 11 | TRBD1 | once | TRBJ1-2
TGTGCCAGCAGCTTCGTATCTGCGGGAGGGGGGGAGCAGTACTTC | CASSFVSAGGGEQYF | TRBV7-8 | 15 | TRBD2 | NA | TRBJ2-7
TGTGCCAGCAGCCCCGGGACTAGCGGGGAGGGGGAGCAGTACTTC | CASSPGTSGEGEQYF | TRBV5-6 | 15 | TRBD2 | NA | TRBJ2-7
TGTGCCAGCAGTATTATCCCGGGACAGCACTACGAGCAGTACTTC | CASSIIPGQHYEQYF | TRBV5-5 | 15 | TRBD1 | NA | TRBJ2-7
TGTGCCAGCTCTCTAGGACAGTCCAATCAGCCCCAGCATTTT | CASSLGQSNQPQHF | TRBV18 | 14 | NA | once | TRBJ1-5
TGTGCCAGCAGTTTTCGACTCACAGATACGCAGTATTTT | CASSFRLTDTQYF | TRBV28 | 13 | NA | NA | TRBJ2-3
TGTGCCAGCAGCGCGACAGGGGGACACTCACCCCTCCACTTT | CASSATGGHSPLHF | TRBV7-9 | 14 | TRBD1 | NA | TRBJ1-6
TGTGCCAGCAGCCCGCAGGGGGCGGGGGAGACCCAGTACTTC | CASSPQGAGETQYF | TRBV7-2 | 14 | TRBD1 | NA | TRBJ2-5
TGCAGCGCCCCACCGCGGGGGAGTAGCACTGAAGCTTTCTTT | CSAPPRGSSTEAFF | TRBV29-1 | 14 | NA | NA | TRBJ1-1
TGTGCCAGCAGTGCCGGGACAGGGAACATTAATGAAAAACTGTTTTTT | CASSAGTGNINEKLFF | TRBV28 | 16 | TRBD1 | NA | TRBJ1-4
TGTGCCAGTAGTGTGACCCCGGGACAGGTTGAGGAGACCCAGTACTTC | CASSVTPGQVEETQYF | TRBV19 | 16 | TRBD1 | NA | TRBJ2-5
TGCGCCAGCAGCGAAGACTTGGGACTGGACGAGCAGTACTTC | CASSEDLGLDEQYF | TRBV4-1 | 14 | NA | NA | TRBJ2-7
TGTGCCAGTAGAAATACGGACTTCTTGCATTTT | CASRNTDFLHF | TRBV19 | 11 | NA | NA | TRBJ1-5
TGTGCCAGCAGCCAGGGTTTTGGCTACACCTTC | CASSQGFGYTF | TRBV6-5 | 11 | NA | NA | TRBJ1-2
TGTGCCAGCAGCGTTATAGAAGGGGGCCGTAATGAAGCTTTCTTT | CASSVIEGGRNEAFF | TRBV28 | 15 | TRBD1 | NA | TRBJ1-1
TGTGCCAGCTCACCACCCAGGGGGCAGAACACTGAAGCTTTCTTT | CASSPPRGQNTEAFF | TRBV18 | 15 | TRBD1 | NA | TRBJ1-1
TGCGCCAGCAGTGACTTCCTATATAGCAATCAGCCCCAGCATTTT | CASSDFLYSNQPQHF | TRBV10-2 | 15 | NA | NA | TRBJ1-5
TGTGCCACCAGCAGAGTCCCTAGCGGGGGGCAGTTCTTC | CATSRVPSGGQFF | TRBV15 | 13 | TRBD2 | NA | TRBJ2-1
TGCGCCAGCAGCTTTGGACTAGCGGGGGTGGATGAGCAGTTCTTC | CASSFGLAGVDEQFF | TRBV5-1 | 15 | TRBD2 | NA | TRBJ2-1
TGTGCCAGCAGGTCTCCGGGTGGCAAAAACATTCAGTACTTC | CASRSPGGKNIQYF | TRBV28 | 14 | NA | NA | TRBJ2-4
TGTGCCAGCACCCTCAGAGCAGGCAACACCGGGGAGCTGTTTTTT | CASTLRAGNTGELFF | TRBV9 | 15 | NA | NA | TRBJ2-2
TGTGCCAGTAGTAGGTGGGGACAGGCCTACGAGCAGTACTTC | CASSRWGQAYEQYF | TRBV19 | 14 | TRBD1 | NA | TRBJ2-7
TGTGCCAGCAGCGCCGTCGCTAGCGGGTACGAGCAGTACTTC | CASSAVASGYEQYF | TRBV7-2 | 14 | TRBD2 | NA | TRBJ2-7
TGTGCCAGCAGCCGGGGGGCAACTGAAGCTTTCTTT | CASSRGATEAFF | TRBV27 | 12 | NA | NA | TRBJ1-1
TGCGCCAGCAGCAATTTAGGGGCCCCGCAATTGCCCCAGCATTTT | CASSNLGAPQLPQHF | TRBV5-1 | 15 | NA | NA | TRBJ1-5
TGTGCCAGCAGTTTAGATATGGAGCGACTTTACAATGAGCAGTTCTTC | CASSLDMERLYNEQFF | TRBV27 | 16 | NA | NA | TRBJ2-1
TGTGCCAGCAGTCCCCAAGGATTAGGTAGCGTAATCGAGCAGTACTTC | CASSPQGLGSVIEQYF | TRBV28 | 16 | NA | NA | TRBJ2-7
TGTGCCAGCAGCTCCACCTACGAGCAGTACTTC | CASSSTYEQYF | TRBV7-2 | 11 | NA | once | TRBJ2-7
TGTGCCAGTACCGGCAAGCGGTCCTACAATGAGCAGTTCTTC | CASTGKRSYNEQFF | TRBV19 | 14 | NA | NA | TRBJ2-1
TGTGCCAGCAGCCAAGCGCTCGGGACAGGGGCGATTGAGGCCTATGGCTACACCTTC | CASSQALGTGAIEAYGYTF | TRBV14 | 19 | TRBD1 | NA | TRBJ1-2
TGTGCCAGCAGGACTAGCGGGTTCCACACCGGGGAGCTGTTTTTT | CASRTSGFHTGELFF | TRBV27 | 15 | TRBD2 | NA | TRBJ2-2
TGTGCCAGCAGCGGGGGAGGGGAGACCCAGTACTTC | CASSGGGETQYF | TRBV28 | 12 | TRBD2 | once | TRBJ2-5